The next 20 T cell receptor beta chains were all read from a single sample in a study of blood T cell repertoires in COVID-19. The protocol was immunoSEQ multiplex PCR, while the TCRdb copy is restricted to in-frame clones and leaves out a portion. The repertoire holds 60,000 to 70,000 clones, with about 81% as singletons. Specimen: peripheral blood. Receptor source: a man older than 75 with acute or convalescent COVID-19.

CDR3 DNA: TGTGCCAGCAGCCATAAGACTAGTTACAATGAGCAGTTCTTC. It specifies CASSHKTSYNEQFF. The V gene is TRBV6-6, the J gene TRBJ2-1, with D perhaps matching TRBD2 (6 bases). V gave up 6 bases and J gave up 4 bases, with 13 bases separating them. The germline gives CDR1 MNHNY, CDR2 SVGAGI (reference sequence). The CDR3 is 14 residues long.

The chain joins TRBV13 to TRBJ1-1; 7 nucleotides match TRBD1. CDR3 length equals 14 residues. V lost 5 bases and J lost 5; bases outside the gene matches: 8. Germline V lookup: CDR1 PRHDT, CDR2 FYEKMQ (reference sequence). The CDR3, as DNA: TGTGCCAGCAGCAGGGACAGTTGGTTTACTGAAGCTTTCTTT. Translated, it gives CASSRDSWFTEAFF.

This clone was found once. The chain couples TRBV27 to TRBJ2-7, with 7 bases that match TRBD2. The CDR3 is 16 residues long. The germline gives CDR1 MNHEY, CDR2 SMNVEV (reference sequence). With V trimmed by 3 bases and J by 1 base, 9 bases remained unmatched. In nucleotides, the CDR3 is TGTGCCAGCAGTTTTTCGAGGGCTAGCGGATCCTACGAGCAGTACTTC. Translating gives CASSFSRASGSYEQYF.

The chain is built from TRBV5-1 and TRBJ2-5, with a possible D match to TRBD1 (7 bases). The CDR3 spans 15 residues. The V gene lost 4 bases and the J gene lost 5 bases, with 18 bases spanning the gap. The germline CDR1 and CDR2 sequences are SGHRS and YFSETQ. CDR3 nucleotides: TGCGCCAGCAGCACGGATGGAGGGGGCGAGGAGACCCAGTACTTC. Its translation: CASSTDGGGEETQYF.

The chain carries TRBV18 and TRBJ1-4; possibly TRBD1 for D (6 bases). This CDR3 has 15 residues. V was cut by 2 bases and J by 8 bases, with 15 bases left in between. CDR1 and CDR2 from the germline V gene are KGHSH and LQKENI. CDR3 nucleotides: TGTGCCAGCTCACCATCGGCAGGGGTCGGGGAAAAACTGTTTTTT. Its protein is CASSPSAGVGEKLFF. The variable domain in full, completed from reference TRBV18 and TRBJ1-4, reads NAGVMQNPRHLVRRRGQEARLRCSPMKGHSHVYWYRQLPEEGLKFMVYLQKENIIDESGMPKERFSAEFPKEGPSILRIQQVVRGDSAAYFCASSPSAGVGEKLFFGSGTQLSVL.

The rearrangement joins TRBV19 to TRBJ2-3, with unresolved D. The V end was cut by 3 bases, the J end by 0 bases, with 7 bases between. This CDR3 region has 14 residues. Germline lookup yields CDR1 LNHDA and CDR2 SQIVND (reference sequence). CDR3 region: CASSIFGSTDTQYF. In nucleotides, the CDR3 is TGTGCCAGTAGTATTTTCGGTAGCACAGATACGCAGTATTTT.

The chain links TRBV6-6 to TRBJ2-7; D is unresolved. The CDR3 runs to 13 residues. CDR1 MNHNY and CDR2 SVGAGI come from the germline V gene (reference sequence). V was pared by 2 bases and J by 3 bases, with 8 bases between. The CDR3 DNA reads TGTGCCAGCAGTTACGACATTCGCTACGAGCAGTACTTC. Translating it yields CASSYDIRYEQYF.

The chain couples TRBV6-6 to TRBJ2-1, with 7 bases matching TRBD1. The V gene end was trimmed by 7 bases and the J gene end by 1 base; junction bases not matched to a gene: 7. The V gene's germline CDR1 is MNHNY and CDR2 SVGAGI (reference sequence). The CDR3 totals 15 residues. CDR3 coding DNA: TGTGCCAGCACCCGAACCAGGGGGTCCTACAATGAGCAGTTCTTC. Translation gives CASTRTRGSYNEQFF.

This chain links TRBV5-1 with TRBJ2-7, with D maybe TRBD2 (5 bases). CDR1 and CDR2 (germline): SGHRS, YFSETQ. V gave up 2 bases and J gave up 0 bases, with 9 bases separating them. The CDR3 extends over 14 amino acids. The CDR3 loop is CASSFAGLSYEQYF. In DNA form, the CDR3 reads TGCGCCAGCAGCTTTGCGGGTCTCTCCTACGAGCAGTACTTC.

The chain employs TRBV19 and TRBJ1-2, with TRBD1 matching over 8 bases. The CDR3 consists of 12 residues. V shed 8 bases, J shed 7 bases, and the junction held 6 bases outside the gene matches. Per germline, CDR1 LNHDA and CDR2 SQIVND (reference sequence). Here the CDR3 DNA reads TGTGCCAGTGGTCAGGGGGCGCTTGGCTACACCTTC. This encodes CASGQGALGYTF. Supplemented by reference TRBV19 and TRBJ1-2, the full variable domain reads DGGITQSPKYLFRKEGQNVTLSCEQNLNHDAMYWYRQDPGQGLRLIYYSQIVNDFQKGDIAEGYSVSREKKESFPLTVTSAQKNPTAFYLCASGQGALGYTFGSGTRLTVV.

The chain recombines TRBV5-4 with TRBJ2-5; TRBD2 aligns across 8 bases. The CDR3 has 15 residues. The germline V gene encodes CDR1 SGHNT and CDR2 YYREEE (reference sequence). The V gene end was trimmed by 3 bases and the J gene end by 6 bases; junction bases not matched to a gene: 10. DNA for the CDR3: TGTGCCAGCAGCTCCGGGGGGGCTTCCGGTAAGACCCAGTACTTC. Translation: CASSSGGASGKTQYF.

The chain employs TRBV18 and TRBJ2-1, with D maybe TRBD2 (6 bases). Germline CDR1 reads KGHSH; CDR2 reads LQKENI. The V end was cut by 0 bases, the J end by 2 bases, with 14 bases between. The CDR3 runs to 17 residues. The chain's CDR3 is CASSPPKGTGAYNEQFF. The DNA of the CDR3 is TGTGCCAGCTCACCACCGAAAGGGACTGGGGCCTACAATGAGCAGTTCTTC. Supplemented by reference TRBV18 and TRBJ2-1, the full variable domain reads NAGVMQNPRHLVRRRGQEARLRCSPMKGHSHVYWYRQLPEEGLKFMVYLQKENIIDESGMPKERFSAEFPKEGPSILRIQQVVRGDSAAYFCASSPPKGTGAYNEQFFGPGTRLTVL.

V usage is TRBV6-5 and J usage is TRBJ2-7; TRBD1 is a possible D gene (6 bases). The germline V and J ends were trimmed by 1 base and 2 bases, with 12 bases remaining between them. Germline V gene sequence: CDR1 MNHEY, CDR2 SVGAGI. This CDR3 is 15 amino acids long. The CDR3 loop is CASSYLQGHPYEQYF. CDR3 bases: TGTGCCAGCAGTTACTTACAGGGTCATCCCTACGAGCAGTACTTC.

This clone was detected only a few times. This chain links TRBV3-1 (or the pseudogene TRBV3-2) with TRBJ1-4, with 8 positions matching TRBD1. This CDR3 is 14 amino acids long. V shed 1 base and J 7 bases; nucleotides not matched to a gene: 2. Germline V gene lookup returns CDR1 LGHDT and CDR2 YNNKEL (reference sequence). CDR3 region: CASSQGTGFEKLFF. In DNA form, the CDR3 reads TGTGCCAGCAGCCAAGGGACAGGGTTTGAAAAACTGTTTTTT.

This chain links TRBV6-2 or TRBV6-3 with TRBJ2-7, with D possibly being TRBD1 (5 bases). Trimming took off 0 bases at V and 4 bases at J, with 16 bases between the two ends. This CDR3 comprises 16 residues. The V gene's germline CDR1 is MNHEY and CDR2 SVGEGT. DNA for the CDR3: TGTGCCAGCAGTTACTCGACAGCATCTCGTCCATACGAGCAGTACTTC. This encodes CASSYSTASRPYEQYF.

The rearrangement links TRBV7-6 to TRBJ2-3, with no clear D. The germline gives CDR1 SGHVS, CDR2 FNYEAQ. Trimming took 3 bases from V and 6 from J, leaving 10 bases between them. The length of the CDR3 is 13 residues. This CDR3 reads CASSFFLEDTQYF. The CDR3 nucleotides read TGTGCCAGCAGCTTTTTTCTCGAGGATACGCAGTATTTT. The full variable domain, rest sourced from reference TRBV7-6 and TRBJ2-3, is GAGVSQSPRYKVTKRGQDVALRCDPISGHVSLYWYRQALGQGPEFLTYFNYEAQQDKSGLPNDRFSAERPEGSISTLTIQRTEQRDSAMYRCASSFFLEDTQYFGPGTRLTVL.

The chain combines TRBV4-3 with TRBJ2-2; TRBD1 agrees at 8 bases. From germline, CDR1 is LGHNA and CDR2 YSLEER. The CDR3 totals 14 residues. V shed 1 base, J shed 8 bases, and the junction held 3 bases outside the gene matches. CDR3 amino acids: CASSQGQGRGELFF. CDR3 nucleotide sequence: TGCGCCAGCAGCCAAGGACAGGGGCGGGGGGAGCTGTTTTTT.

The rearrangement uses TRBV11-2 and TRBJ1-1, with 8 bases identical to TRBD1. Germline V gene lookup returns CDR1 SGHAT and CDR2 FQNNGV. This CDR3 has 14 amino acids. V shed 8 bases, J shed 5 bases, and the junction held 10 bases outside the gene matches. CDR3 sequence (DNA): TGTGCCAGCCTGGACAGGGCGATAAAAACTGAAGCTTTCTTT. Protein sequence: CASLDRAIKTEAFF.

The chain uses TRBV5-1 and TRBJ2-3, with TRBD2 identical over 7 bases. The CDR3 runs to 16 residues. The V gene end was trimmed by 1 base and the J gene end by 3 bases; junction bases not matched to a gene: 8. Germline V CDR1 and CDR2: SGHRS, YFSETQ. This chain's CDR3 is CASSLQGGRRTDTQYF. CDR3 DNA: TGCGCCAGCAGCTTGCAAGGCGGGAGACGGACAGATACGCAGTATTTT.

The chain has TRBV5-1 and TRBJ1-1; the D gene is possibly TRBD1 (5 bases). Trimming cost V 0 bases and J 1 base, with 7 bases left between them. Germline V gene data show CDR1 as SGHRS and CDR2 as YFSETQ. This CDR3 has 14 residues. CDR3 in amino acids: CASSLVRENTEAFF. The CDR3 DNA follows: TGCGCCAGCAGCTTGGTCAGGGAGAACACTGAAGCTTTCTTT.